The present T cell receptor (beta chain) was sequenced within a study of blood T cells in healthy people across ages. Findings and limits, study-wide: Among T cells, TCR beta diversity per million cells dropped roughly linearly as age rose. The lack of PBMC sorting stopped any conclusive naive versus antigen-experienced comparison.

This clonotype was recorded many times. Its target is unknown. Combining a sample-barcoded 5' primer with a J-beta primer mix, a second PCR ran for 7 to 11 cycles. Carrying 12 random nucleotides, a template-switch adaptor labeled each individual cDNA molecule. MiXCR, run by TCRdb on the 5' RACE reads, gives a single entry per CDR3 protein. Of approximately 1,100,000 distinct CDR3 sequences in the sample, around 45% are singletons; the top ten hold 18%. J gave up 6 bases and V 1 base, and 3 bases lay outside the gene matches. The CDR3 covers 13 residues. CDR1 is MGHDK and CDR2 is SYGVNS in the germline V gene.

Specimen: blood. The rearrangement uses TRBV25-1 and TRBJ2-7; TRBD2 aligns across 7 bases. The clonotype comes from a woman in her sixties or seventies in good health. The CDR3 DNA sequence: TGTGCCAGCAGTGAATGGGGCGGGGGCGAGCAGTACTTC. It codes for CASSEWGGGEQYF.